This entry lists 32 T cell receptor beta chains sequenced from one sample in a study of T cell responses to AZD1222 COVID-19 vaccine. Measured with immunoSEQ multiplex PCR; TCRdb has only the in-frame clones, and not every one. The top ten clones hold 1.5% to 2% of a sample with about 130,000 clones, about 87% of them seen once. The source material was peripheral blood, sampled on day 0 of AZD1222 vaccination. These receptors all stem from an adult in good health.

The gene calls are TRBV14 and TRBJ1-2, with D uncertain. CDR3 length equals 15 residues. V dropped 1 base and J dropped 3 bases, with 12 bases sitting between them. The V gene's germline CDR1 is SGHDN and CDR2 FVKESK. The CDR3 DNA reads TGTGCCAGCAGCCAAGCCCCGGAGGCGTACTATGGCTACACCTTC. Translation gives CASSQAPEAYYGYTF. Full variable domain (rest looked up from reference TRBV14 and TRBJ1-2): EAGVTQFPSHSVIEKGQTVTLRCDPISGHDNLYWYRRVMGKEIKFLLHFVKESKQDESGMPNNRFLAERTGGTYSTLKVQPAELEDSGVYFCASSQAPEAYYGYTFGSGTRLTVV.

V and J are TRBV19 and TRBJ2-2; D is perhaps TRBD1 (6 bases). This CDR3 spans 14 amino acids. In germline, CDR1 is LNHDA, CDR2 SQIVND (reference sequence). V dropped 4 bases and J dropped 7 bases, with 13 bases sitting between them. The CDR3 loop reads CASSKGGSDGELFF. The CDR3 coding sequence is TGTGCCAGTAGTAAAGGGGGAAGCGACGGGGAGCTGTTTTTT.

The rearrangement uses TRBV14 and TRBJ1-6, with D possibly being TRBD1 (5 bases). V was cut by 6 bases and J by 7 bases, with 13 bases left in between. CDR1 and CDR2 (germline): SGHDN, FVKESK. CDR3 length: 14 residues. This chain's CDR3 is CASSPTVLNSPLHF. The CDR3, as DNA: TGTGCCAGCAGTCCGACAGTCCTCAATTCACCCCTCCACTTT.

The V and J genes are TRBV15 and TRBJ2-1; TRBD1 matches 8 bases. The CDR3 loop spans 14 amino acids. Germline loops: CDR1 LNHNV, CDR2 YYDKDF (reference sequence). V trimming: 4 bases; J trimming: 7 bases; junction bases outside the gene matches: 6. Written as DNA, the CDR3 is TGTGCCACCAGCATGTCGGACAGGGTAAATGAGCAGTTCTTC. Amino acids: CATSMSDRVNEQFF. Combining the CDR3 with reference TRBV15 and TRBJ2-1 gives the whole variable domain DAMVIQNPRYQVTQFGKPVTLSCSQTLNHNVMYWYQQKSSQAPKLLFHYYDKDFNNEADTPDNFQSRRPNTSFCFLDIRSPGLGDTAMYLCATSMSDRVNEQFFGPGTRLTVL.

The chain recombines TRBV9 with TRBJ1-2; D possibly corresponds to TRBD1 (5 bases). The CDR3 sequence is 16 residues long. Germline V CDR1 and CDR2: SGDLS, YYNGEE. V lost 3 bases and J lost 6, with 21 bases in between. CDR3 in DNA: TGTGCCAGCAGCGCGAGGCCAGGGCCAAACCCAGATGGCTACACCTTC. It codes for CASSARPGPNPDGYTF.

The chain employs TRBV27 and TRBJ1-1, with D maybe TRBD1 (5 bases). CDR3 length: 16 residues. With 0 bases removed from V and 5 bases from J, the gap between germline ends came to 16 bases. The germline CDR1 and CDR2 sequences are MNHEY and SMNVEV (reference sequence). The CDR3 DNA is TGTGCCAGCAGTTTATCGAGACGGGCCGGGGCGACTGAAGCTTTCTTT. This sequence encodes CASSLSRRAGATEAFF.

CDR3: CASSLQDYNEQFF. In nucleotides, the CDR3 is TGCGCCAGCAGCTTACAGGACTACAATGAGCAGTTCTTC. The rearrangement uses TRBV5-1 and TRBJ2-1; TRBD1 is a possible D gene (5 bases). This CDR3 is 13 amino acids long. V was pared by 2 bases and J by 3 bases, with 6 bases between. The germline V gene encodes CDR1 SGHRS and CDR2 YFSETQ.

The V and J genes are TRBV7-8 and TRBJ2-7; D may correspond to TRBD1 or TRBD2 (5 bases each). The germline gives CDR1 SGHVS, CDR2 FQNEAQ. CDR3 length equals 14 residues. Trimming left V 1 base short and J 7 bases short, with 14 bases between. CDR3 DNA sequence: TGTGCCAGCAGCTTAGGGGACCGGCTGGGGGAGCAGTACTTC. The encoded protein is CASSLGDRLGEQYF.

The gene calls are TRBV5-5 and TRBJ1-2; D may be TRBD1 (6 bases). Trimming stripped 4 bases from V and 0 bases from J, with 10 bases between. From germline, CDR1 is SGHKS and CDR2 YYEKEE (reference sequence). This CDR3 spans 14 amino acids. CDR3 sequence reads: CASSTDRANYGYTF. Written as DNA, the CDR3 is TGTGCCAGCAGCACGGACAGAGCTAACTATGGCTACACCTTC.

The CDR3 DNA reads as TGTGCCACCAGTGTCTACAGGGGTGGCTACACCTTC. Residues: CATSVYRGGYTF. The rearrangement links TRBV24-1 to TRBJ1-2, with 7 bases matching TRBD1. The germline V gene encodes CDR1 KGHDR and CDR2 SFDVKD. V was pared by 5 bases and J by 7 bases, with 3 bases of the junction left unmatched. The CDR3 has 12 amino acids.

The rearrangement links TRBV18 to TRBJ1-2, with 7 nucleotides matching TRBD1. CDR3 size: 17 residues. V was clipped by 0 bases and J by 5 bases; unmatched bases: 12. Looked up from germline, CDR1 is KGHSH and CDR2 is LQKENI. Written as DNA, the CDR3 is TGTGCCAGCTCACCACCGACCATGCCCGGGACAGCGTATGGCTACACCTTC. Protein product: CASSPPTMPGTAYGYTF.

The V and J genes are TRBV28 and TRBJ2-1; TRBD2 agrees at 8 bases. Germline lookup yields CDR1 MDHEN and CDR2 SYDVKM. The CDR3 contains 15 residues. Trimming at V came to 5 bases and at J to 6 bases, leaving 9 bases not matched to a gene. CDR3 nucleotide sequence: TGTGCCAGCAGTCAACTAGCGGATAAAACCAATGAGCAGTTCTTC. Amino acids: CASSQLADKTNEQFF.

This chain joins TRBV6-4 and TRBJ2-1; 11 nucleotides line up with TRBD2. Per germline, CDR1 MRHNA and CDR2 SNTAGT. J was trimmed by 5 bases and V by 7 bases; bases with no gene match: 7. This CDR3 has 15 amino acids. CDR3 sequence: CASTLTSGAHNEQFF. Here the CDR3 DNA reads TGTGCCAGCACCCTGACTAGCGGGGCTCACAATGAGCAGTTCTTC.

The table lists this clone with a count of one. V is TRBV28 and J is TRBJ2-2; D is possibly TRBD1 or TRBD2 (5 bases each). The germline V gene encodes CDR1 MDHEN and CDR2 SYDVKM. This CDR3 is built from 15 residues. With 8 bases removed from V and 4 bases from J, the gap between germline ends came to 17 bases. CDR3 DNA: TGTGCCAGCTTATCAACGGGGCAGAGCACCGGGGAGCTGTTTTTT. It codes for CASLSTGQSTGELFF.

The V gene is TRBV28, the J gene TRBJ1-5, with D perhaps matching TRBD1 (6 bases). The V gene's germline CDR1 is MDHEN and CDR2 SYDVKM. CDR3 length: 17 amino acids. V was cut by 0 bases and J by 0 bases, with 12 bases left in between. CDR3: CASSLWRGGYSNQPQHF. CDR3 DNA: TGTGCCAGCAGTTTATGGAGGGGGGGGTATAGCAATCAGCCCCAGCATTTT.

The CDR3 DNA reads TGCGCCAGCAGCTCATTAACTCAGGACTATGGCTACACCTTC. Protein sequence: CASSSLTQDYGYTF. This sequence joins TRBV5-1 and TRBJ1-2; no definite D call. The CDR3 totals 14 residues. CDR1 and CDR2 (germline): SGHRS, YFSETQ. Trimming stripped 3 bases from V and 3 bases from J, with 12 bases between.

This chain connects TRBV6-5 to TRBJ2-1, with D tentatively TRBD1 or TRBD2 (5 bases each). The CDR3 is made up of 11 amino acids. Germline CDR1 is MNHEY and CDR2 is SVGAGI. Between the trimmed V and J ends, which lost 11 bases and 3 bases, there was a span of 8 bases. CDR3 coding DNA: TGTGCCGGGGGAATCTACAATGAGCAGTTCTTC. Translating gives CAGGIYNEQFF.

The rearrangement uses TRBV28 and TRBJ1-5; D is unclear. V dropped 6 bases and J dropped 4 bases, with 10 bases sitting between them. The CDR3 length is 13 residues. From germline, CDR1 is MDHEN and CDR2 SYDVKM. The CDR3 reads CASSGGGNQPQHF. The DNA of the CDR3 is TGTGCCAGCAGCGGCGGAGGTAATCAGCCCCAGCATTTT.

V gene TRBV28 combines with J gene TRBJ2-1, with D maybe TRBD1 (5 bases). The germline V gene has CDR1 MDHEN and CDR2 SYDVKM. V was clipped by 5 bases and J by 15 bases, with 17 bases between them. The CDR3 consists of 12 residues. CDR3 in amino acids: CASSPIGKGPFF. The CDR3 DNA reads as TGTGCCAGCAGTCCTATCGGAAAGGGGCCGTTCTTC.

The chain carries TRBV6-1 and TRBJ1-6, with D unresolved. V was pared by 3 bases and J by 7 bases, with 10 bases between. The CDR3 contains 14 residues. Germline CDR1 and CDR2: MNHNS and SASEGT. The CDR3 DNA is TGTGCCAGCAGTGAGACATTGGGGAATTCACCCCTCCACTTT. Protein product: CASSETLGNSPLHF.

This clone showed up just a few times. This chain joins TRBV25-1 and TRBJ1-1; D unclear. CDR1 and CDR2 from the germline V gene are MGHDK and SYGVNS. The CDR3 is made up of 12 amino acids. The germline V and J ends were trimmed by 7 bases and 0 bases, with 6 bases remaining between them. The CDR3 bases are TGTGCCAGCACCCATATGAACACTGAAGCTTTCTTT. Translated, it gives CASTHMNTEAFF.

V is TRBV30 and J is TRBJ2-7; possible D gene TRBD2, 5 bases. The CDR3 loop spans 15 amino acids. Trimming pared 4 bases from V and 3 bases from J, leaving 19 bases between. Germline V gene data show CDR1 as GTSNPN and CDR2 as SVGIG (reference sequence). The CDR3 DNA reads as TGTGCCTGGACTACTTTCGGACTTGTAAACTACGAGCAGTACTTC. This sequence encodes CAWTTFGLVNYEQYF.

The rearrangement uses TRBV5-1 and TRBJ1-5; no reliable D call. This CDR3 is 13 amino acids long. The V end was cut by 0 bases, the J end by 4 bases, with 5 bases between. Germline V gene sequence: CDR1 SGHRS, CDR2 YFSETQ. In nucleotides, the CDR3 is TGCGCCAGCAGCTTGGGACAAAATCAGCCCCAGCATTTT. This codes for CASSLGQNQPQHF.

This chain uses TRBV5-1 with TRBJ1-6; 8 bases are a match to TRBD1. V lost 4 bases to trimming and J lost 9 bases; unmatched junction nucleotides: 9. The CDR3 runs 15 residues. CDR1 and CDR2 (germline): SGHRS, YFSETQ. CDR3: CASSLRQGTTSPLHF. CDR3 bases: TGCGCCAGCAGCCTACGACAGGGGACAACTTCACCCCTCCACTTT. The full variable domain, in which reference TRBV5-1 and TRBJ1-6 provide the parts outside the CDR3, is KAGVTQTPRYLIKTRGQQVTLSCSPISGHRSVSWYQQTPGQGLQFLFEYFSETQRNKGNFPGRFSGRQFSNSRSEMNVSTLELGDSALYLCASSLRQGTTSPLHFGNGTRLTVT.

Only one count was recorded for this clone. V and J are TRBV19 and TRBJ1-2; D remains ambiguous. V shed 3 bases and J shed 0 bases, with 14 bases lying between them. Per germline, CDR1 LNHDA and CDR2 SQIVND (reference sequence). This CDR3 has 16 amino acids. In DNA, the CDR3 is TGTGCCAGTAGTATCCCCGCGGGCCTCCCTAACTATGGCTACACCTTC. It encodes CASSIPAGLPNYGYTF. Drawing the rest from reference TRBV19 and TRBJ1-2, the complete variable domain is DGGITQSPKYLFRKEGQNVTLSCEQNLNHDAMYWYRQDPGQGLRLIYYSQIVNDFQKGDIAEGYSVSREKKESFPLTVTSAQKNPTAFYLCASSIPAGLPNYGYTFGSGTRLTVV.

In DNA, the CDR3 is TGTGCCAGCAGTTCCCTGGGCACAGTGGAATACACTGAAGCTTTCTTT. As protein: CASSSLGTVEYTEAFF. The chain employs TRBV6-5 and TRBJ1-1; D is uncertain. Per germline, CDR1 MNHEY and CDR2 SVGAGI. The ends were cut back, 4 bases at V and 3 bases at J, with 18 bases in the middle. The CDR3 totals 16 residues.

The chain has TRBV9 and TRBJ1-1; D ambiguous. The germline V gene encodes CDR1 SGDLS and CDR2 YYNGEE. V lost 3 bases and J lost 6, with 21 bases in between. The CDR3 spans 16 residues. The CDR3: CASSAPPGHLRAEAFF. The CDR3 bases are TGTGCCAGCAGCGCGCCCCCCGGGCACTTGCGGGCTGAAGCTTTCTTT.

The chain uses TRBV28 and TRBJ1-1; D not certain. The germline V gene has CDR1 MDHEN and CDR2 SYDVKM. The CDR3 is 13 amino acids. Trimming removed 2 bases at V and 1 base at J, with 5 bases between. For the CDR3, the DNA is TGTGCCAGCAGTTTAGGAGAGAACACTGAAGCTTTCTTT. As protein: CASSLGENTEAFF.

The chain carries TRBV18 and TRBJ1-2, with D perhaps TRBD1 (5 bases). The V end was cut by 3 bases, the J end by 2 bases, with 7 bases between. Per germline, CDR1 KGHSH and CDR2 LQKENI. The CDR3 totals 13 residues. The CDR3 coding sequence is TGTGCCAGCTCACCCGGGGGGAACTATGGCTACACCTTC. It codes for CASSPGGNYGYTF. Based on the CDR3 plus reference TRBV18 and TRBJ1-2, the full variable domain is NAGVMQNPRHLVRRRGQEARLRCSPMKGHSHVYWYRQLPEEGLKFMVYLQKENIIDESGMPKERFSAEFPKEGPSILRIQQVVRGDSAAYFCASSPGGNYGYTFGSGTRLTVV.

For the CDR3, the DNA is TGTGCCAGAAGCCCCCCTCCAGGGGGCTTGACTGAAGCTTTCTTT. It is translated as CARSPPPGGLTEAFF. The V and J genes are TRBV5-3 and TRBJ1-1; TRBD1 aligns across 8 bases. TRBV5-3 belongs to the ORF category, with a function that is uncertain. Losses at the gene ends were 4 bases for V and 5 bases for J; bases not matched to a gene: 10. The CDR3 is made up of 15 amino acids.

The CDR3 loop is CASTRALDSPLHF. In DNA form, the CDR3 reads TGTGCCAGCACCAGGGCGTTGGATTCACCCCTCCACTTT. The rearrangement joins TRBV2 to TRBJ1-6; D is possibly TRBD1 (5 bases). V lost 7 bases and J 8 bases, leaving 12 bases between the germline ends. CDR1 and CDR2 (germline): SNHLY, FYNNEI. The CDR3 loop spans 13 amino acids.

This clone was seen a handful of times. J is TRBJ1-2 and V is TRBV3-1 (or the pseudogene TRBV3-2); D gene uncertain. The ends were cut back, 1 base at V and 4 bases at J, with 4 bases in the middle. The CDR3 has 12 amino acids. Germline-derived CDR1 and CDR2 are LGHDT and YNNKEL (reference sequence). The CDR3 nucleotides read TGTGCCAGCAGCCAAGGGGCCTATGGCTACACCTTC. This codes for CASSQGAYGYTF.